These 5 T cell receptor beta chains originate from one sample sequenced in a study of identifying expanded T cells in peripheral blood. Repertoires were generated with immunoSEQ multiplex PCR, while TCRdb's copy carries only in-frame clones and drops some. The sample records approximately 86,000 clones, 70% to 90% being singletons. The sample comprised blood. Receptor source: a person between 18 and 75 years old in good health.

The rearrangement joins TRBV4-1 to TRBJ2-2; 7 bases are shared with TRBD2. V dropped 1 base and J dropped 0; count of bases not matched to a gene: 14. Per the germline V gene, CDR1 is MGHRA and CDR2 is YSYEKL. The CDR3 loop spans 20 amino acids. The CDR3 region is CASSQARISGRRTNTGELFF. The DNA of the CDR3 is TGCGCCAGCAGCCAAGCGCGGATTAGCGGGCGCCGTACGAACACCGGGGAGCTGTTTTTT.

The CDR3 loop is CASSVVSGGASYGYTF. CDR3 in DNA: TGTGCCAGCAGCGTAGTCTCGGGAGGGGCTAGCTATGGCTACACCTTC. The V gene is TRBV9, the J gene TRBJ1-2; D perhaps matches TRBD1 (5 bases). This CDR3 comprises 16 residues. CDR1 SGDLS and CDR2 YYNGEE come from the germline V gene. V lost 0 bases and J lost 4, with 16 bases in between.

V and J are TRBV7-9 and TRBJ2-2; no clear D. The CDR3 consists of 11 residues. The V end was cut by 6 bases, the J end by 7 bases, with 6 bases between. Germline lookup yields CDR1 SEHNR and CDR2 FQNEAQ (reference sequence). The CDR3 is CASRQSGELFF. CDR3 DNA sequence: TGTGCCAGCAGACAAAGCGGGGAGCTGTTTTTT.

This clone was picked up one time. This sequence joins TRBV6-5 and TRBJ1-2; D is uncertain. Germline V gene data show CDR1 as MNHEY and CDR2 as SVGAGI. CDR3 size: 14 residues. Trimming cost V 0 bases and J 0 bases, with 5 bases left between them. This chain's CDR3 is CASSYSAPNYGYTF. The CDR3 DNA reads TGTGCCAGCAGTTACTCCGCCCCTAACTATGGCTACACCTTC.

The V gene is TRBV5-8, the J gene TRBJ1-2; 11 nucleotides align to TRBD1. Per the germline V gene, CDR1 is SGHTS and CDR2 is YDEGEE. The CDR3 is 14 residues long. V was clipped by 2 bases and J by 8 bases; unmatched bases: 5. CDR3 bases: TGTGCCAGCAGCTTAGGACAGGGGGCGAGGGGCTACACCTTC. This sequence encodes CASSLGQGARGYTF.